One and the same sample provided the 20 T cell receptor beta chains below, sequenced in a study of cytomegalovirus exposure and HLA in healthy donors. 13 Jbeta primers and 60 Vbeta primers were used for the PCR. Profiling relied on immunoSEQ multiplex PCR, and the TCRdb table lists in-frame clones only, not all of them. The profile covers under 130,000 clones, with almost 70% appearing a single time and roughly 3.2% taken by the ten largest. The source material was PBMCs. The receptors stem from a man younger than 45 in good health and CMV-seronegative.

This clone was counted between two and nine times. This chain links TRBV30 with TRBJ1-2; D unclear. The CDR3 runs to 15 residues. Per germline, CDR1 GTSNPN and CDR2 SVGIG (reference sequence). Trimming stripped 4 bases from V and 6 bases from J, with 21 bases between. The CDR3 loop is CAWTDPRGASHGYTF. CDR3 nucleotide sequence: TGTGCCTGGACCGACCCCCGGGGAGCAAGCCATGGCTACACCTTC. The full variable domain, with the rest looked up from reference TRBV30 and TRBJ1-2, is SQTIHQWPATLVQPVGSPLSLECTVEGTSNPNLYWYRQAAGRGLQLLFYSVGIGQISSEVPQNLSASRPQDRQFILSSKKLLLSDSGFYLCAWTDPRGASHGYTFGSGTRLTVV.

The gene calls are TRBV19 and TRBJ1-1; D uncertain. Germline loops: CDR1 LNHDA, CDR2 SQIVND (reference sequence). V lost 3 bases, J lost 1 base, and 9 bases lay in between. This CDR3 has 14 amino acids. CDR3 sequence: CASSMRERNTEAFF. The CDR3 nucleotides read TGTGCCAGTAGTATGAGGGAAAGGAACACTGAAGCTTTCTTT.

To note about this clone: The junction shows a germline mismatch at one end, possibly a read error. The CDR3 is CASSLDQRGTDRQYF. CDR3 nucleotide sequence: TGTGCCAGCAGCTTGGATCAGCGGGGCACAGATAGGCAGTATTTT. The V call is TRBV4-2, the J call TRBJ2-3; 7 nucleotides align to TRBD2. The germline V gene has CDR1 LGHNA and CDR2 YNFKEQ. The CDR3 consists of 15 residues.

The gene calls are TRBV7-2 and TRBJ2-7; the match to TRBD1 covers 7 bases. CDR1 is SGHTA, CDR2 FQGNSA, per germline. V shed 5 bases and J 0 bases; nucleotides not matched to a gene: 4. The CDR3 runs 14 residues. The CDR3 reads CASSRQGTSYEQYF. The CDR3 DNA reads TGTGCCAGCAGCCGACAGGGAACCTCCTACGAGCAGTACTTC.

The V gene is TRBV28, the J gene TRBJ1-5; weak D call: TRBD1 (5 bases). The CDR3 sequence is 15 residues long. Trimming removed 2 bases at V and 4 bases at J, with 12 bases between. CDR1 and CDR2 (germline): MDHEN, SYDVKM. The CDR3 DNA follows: TGTGCCAGCAGTTTACCCGTGGCAGGGAATCAGCCCCAGCATTTT. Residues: CASSLPVAGNQPQHF. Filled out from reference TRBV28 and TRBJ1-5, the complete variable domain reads DVKVTQSSRYLVKRTGEKVFLECVQDMDHENMFWYRQDPGLGLRLIYFSYDVKMKEKGDIPEGYSVSREKKERFSLILESASTNQTSMYLCASSLPVAGNQPQHFGDGTRLSIL.

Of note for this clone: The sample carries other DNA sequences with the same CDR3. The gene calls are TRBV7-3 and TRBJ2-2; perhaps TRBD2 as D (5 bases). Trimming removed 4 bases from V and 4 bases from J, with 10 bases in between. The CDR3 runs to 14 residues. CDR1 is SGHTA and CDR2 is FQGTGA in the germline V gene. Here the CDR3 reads CASSSTSSTGELFF. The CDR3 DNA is TGTGCCAGCAGCTCCACTAGTTCCACCGGGGAGCTGTTTTTT. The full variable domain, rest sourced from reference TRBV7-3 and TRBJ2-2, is GAGVSQTPSNKVTEKGKYVELRCDPISGHTALYWYRQSLGQGPEFLIYFQGTGAADDSGLPNDRFFAVRPEGSVSTLKIQRTERGDSAVYLCASSSTSSTGELFFGEGSRLTVL.

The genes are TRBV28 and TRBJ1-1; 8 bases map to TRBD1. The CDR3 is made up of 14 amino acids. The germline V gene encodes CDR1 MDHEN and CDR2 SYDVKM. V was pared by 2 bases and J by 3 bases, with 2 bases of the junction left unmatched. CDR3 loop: CASSLGQGYTEAFF. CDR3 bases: TGTGCCAGCAGTTTAGGACAGGGTTACACTGAAGCTTTCTTT.

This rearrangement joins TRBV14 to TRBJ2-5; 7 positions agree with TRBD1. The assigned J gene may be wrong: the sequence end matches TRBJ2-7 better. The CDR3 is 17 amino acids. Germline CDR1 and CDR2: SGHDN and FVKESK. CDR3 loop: CASSQGVVGRGTYEQYF. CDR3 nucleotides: TGTGCCAGCAGCCAAGGGGTAGTGGGCAGGGGGACCTACGAGCAGTACTTC.

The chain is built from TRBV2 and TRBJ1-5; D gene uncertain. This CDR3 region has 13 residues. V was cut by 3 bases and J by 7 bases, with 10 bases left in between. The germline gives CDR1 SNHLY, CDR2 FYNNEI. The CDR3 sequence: CASSEVREQPQHF. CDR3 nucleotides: TGTGCCAGCAGTGAGGTGCGGGAACAGCCCCAGCATTTT.

CDR3 amino acids: CASSLVAGTDTQYF. CDR3 nucleotide sequence: TGTGCCAGCAGCTTAGTAGCGGGGACAGATACGCAGTATTTT. V usage is TRBV5-5 and J usage is TRBJ2-3; 8 bases align to TRBD2. Losses at the gene ends were 2 bases for V and 3 bases for J; bases not matched to a gene: 2. This CDR3 region has 14 residues. Germline CDR1 and CDR2: SGHKS and YYEKEE (reference sequence).

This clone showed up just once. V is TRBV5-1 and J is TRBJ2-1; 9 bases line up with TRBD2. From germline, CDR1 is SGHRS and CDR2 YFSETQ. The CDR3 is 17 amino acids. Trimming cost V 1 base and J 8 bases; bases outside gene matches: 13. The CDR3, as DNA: TGCGCCAGCAGCTTGATGGCGGGAGGGTTGGGGGTGGATGAGCAGTTCTTC. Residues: CASSLMAGGLGVDEQFF.

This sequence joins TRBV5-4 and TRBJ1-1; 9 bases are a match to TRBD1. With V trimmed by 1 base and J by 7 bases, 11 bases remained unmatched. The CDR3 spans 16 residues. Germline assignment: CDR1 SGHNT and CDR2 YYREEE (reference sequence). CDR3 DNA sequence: TGTGCCAGCAGCTTGAGAGGGACAGGGCCTGGAGGTGAAGCTTTCTTT. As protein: CASSLRGTGPGGEAFF.

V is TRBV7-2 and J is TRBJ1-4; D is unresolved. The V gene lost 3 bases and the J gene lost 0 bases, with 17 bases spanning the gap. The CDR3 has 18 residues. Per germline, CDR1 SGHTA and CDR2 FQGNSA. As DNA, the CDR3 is TGTGCCAGCAGCTTGGGAGTGAGGGTTCGTGCAACTAATGAAAAACTGTTTTTT. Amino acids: CASSLGVRVRATNEKLFF.

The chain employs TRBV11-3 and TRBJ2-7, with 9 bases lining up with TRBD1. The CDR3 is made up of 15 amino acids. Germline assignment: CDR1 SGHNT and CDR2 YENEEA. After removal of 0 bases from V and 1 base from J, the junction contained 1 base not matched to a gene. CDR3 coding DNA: TGTGCCAGCAGCTTAGAGGGACAGGGTTCCTACGAGCAGTACTTC. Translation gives CASSLEGQGSYEQYF.

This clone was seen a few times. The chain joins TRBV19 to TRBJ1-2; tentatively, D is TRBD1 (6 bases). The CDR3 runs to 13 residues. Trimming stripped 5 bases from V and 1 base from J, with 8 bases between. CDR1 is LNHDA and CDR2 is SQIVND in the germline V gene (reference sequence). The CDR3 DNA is TGTGCCAGTAGTCGGACAGATAACTATGGCTACACCTTC. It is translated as CASSRTDNYGYTF.

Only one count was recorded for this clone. In DNA, the CDR3 is TGTGCCAGCAGCGGACTAGCAGGCGAGCAGTACTTC. Translating gives CASSGLAGEQYF. The chain has TRBV5-4 and TRBJ2-7, with 8 bases matching TRBD2. Germline CDR1 is SGHNT and CDR2 is YYREEE (reference sequence). The CDR3 extends over 12 amino acids. The junction had 3 bases not matched to a gene; V was cut back by 4 bases and J by 6 bases.

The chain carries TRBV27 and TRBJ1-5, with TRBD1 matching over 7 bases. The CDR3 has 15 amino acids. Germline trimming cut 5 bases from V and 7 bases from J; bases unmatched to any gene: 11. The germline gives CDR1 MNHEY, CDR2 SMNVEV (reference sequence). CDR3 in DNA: TGTGCCAGCAGTCCCCGAAGACAGGGACGGCAGCCCCAGCATTTT. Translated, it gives CASSPRRQGRQPQHF.

The CDR3, as DNA: TGTGCCAGCAGTCTAATCGGAGGCGGCACTGAAGCTTTCTTT. Residues: CASSLIGGGTEAFF. The V and J genes are TRBV2 and TRBJ1-1; D unresolved. Germline-derived CDR1 and CDR2 are SNHLY and FYNNEI. The V gene lost 5 bases and the J gene lost 4 bases, with 14 bases spanning the gap. The CDR3 length is 14 residues. Combining the CDR3 with reference TRBV2 and TRBJ1-1 gives the whole variable domain EPEVTQTPSHQVTQMGQEVILRCVPISNHLYFYWYRQILGQKVEFLVSFYNNEISEKSEIFDDQFSVERPDGSNFTLKIRSTKLEDSAMYFCASSLIGGGTEAFFGQGTRLTVV.

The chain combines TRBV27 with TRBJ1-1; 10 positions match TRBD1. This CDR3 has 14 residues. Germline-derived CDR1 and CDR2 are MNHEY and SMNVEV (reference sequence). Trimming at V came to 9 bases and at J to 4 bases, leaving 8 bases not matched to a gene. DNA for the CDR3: TGTGCCAGTAGAGCCCGGGACAGGGGCACTGAAGCTTTCTTT. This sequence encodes CASRARDRGTEAFF.

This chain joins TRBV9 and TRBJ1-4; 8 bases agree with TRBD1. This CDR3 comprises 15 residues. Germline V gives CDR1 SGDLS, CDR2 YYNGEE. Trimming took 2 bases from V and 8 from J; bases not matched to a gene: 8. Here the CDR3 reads CASSVAGGFKEKLFF. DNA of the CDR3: TGTGCCAGCAGCGTCGCAGGGGGCTTTAAGGAAAAACTGTTTTTT. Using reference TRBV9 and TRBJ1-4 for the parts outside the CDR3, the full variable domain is DSGVTQTPKHLITATGQRVTLRCSPRSGDLSVYWYQQSLDQGLQFLIQYYNGEERAKGNILERFSAQQFPDLHSELNLSSLELGDSALYFCASSVAGGFKEKLFFGSGTQLSVL.